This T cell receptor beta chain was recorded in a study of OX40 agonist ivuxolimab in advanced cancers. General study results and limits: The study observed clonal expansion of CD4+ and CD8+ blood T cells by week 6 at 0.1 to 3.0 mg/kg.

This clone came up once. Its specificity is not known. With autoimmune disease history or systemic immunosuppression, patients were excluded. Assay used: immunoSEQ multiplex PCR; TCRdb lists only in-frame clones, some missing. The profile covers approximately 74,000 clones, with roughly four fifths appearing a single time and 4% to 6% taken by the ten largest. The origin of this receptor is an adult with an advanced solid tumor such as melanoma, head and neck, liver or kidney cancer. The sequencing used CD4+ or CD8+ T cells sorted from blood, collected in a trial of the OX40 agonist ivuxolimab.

The CDR3 protein is CASSPRRGTYNEQFF. The CDR3, as DNA: TGTGCCAGTAGTCCCCGGCGGGGGACCTACAATGAGCAGTTCTTC. The gene calls are TRBV19 and TRBJ2-1; 7 nucleotides agree with TRBD2. Germline V gives CDR1 LNHDA, CDR2 SQIVND (reference sequence). V trimming: 5 bases; J trimming: 2 bases; junction bases outside the gene matches: 6. The CDR3 has 15 amino acids. Using reference TRBV19 and TRBJ2-1 for the parts outside the CDR3, the full variable domain is DGGITQSPKYLFRKEGQNVTLSCEQNLNHDAMYWYRQDPGQGLRLIYYSQIVNDFQKGDIAEGYSVSREKKESFPLTVTSAQKNPTAFYLCASSPRRGTYNEQFFGPGTRLTVL.